Listed here is a single T cell receptor beta chain. With 5 bases removed from V and 0 bases from J, the gap between germline ends came to 8 bases. Germline V CDR1 and CDR2: SNHLY, FYNNEI. This CDR3 comprises 14 residues. This entry belongs to a study of CD8 T cells in Susac syndrome. Random hexamers were used to reverse transcribe about 0.5 to 1 ug of RNA. TCR beta CDR3 was amplified by immunoSEQ covering 54 Vbeta and 13 Jbeta. TCRdb processed the immunoSEQ multiplex PCR reads anew with MiXCR; each CDR3 protein has one entry. The table shows 210,000 or so distinct CDR3 sequences, with 94% occurring only once. Blood CD8+ and CD4+ T cells underwent high-throughput TCR beta sequencing.

The chain carries TRBV2 and TRBJ1-5; D gene unclear. Input material: CD4+ T cells from PBMCs. The TCR was taken from a human donor with Susac syndrome. CDR3 sequence: CASSTVYSNQPQHF. In DNA form, the CDR3 reads TGTGCCAGCAGTACCGTTTATAGCAATCAGCCCCAGCATTTT. Based on the CDR3 plus reference TRBV2 and TRBJ1-5, the full variable domain is EPEVTQTPSHQVTQMGQEVILRCVPISNHLYFYWYRQILGQKVEFLVSFYNNEISEKSEIFDDQFSVERPDGSNFTLKIRSTKLEDSAMYFCASSTVYSNQPQHFGDGTRLSIL.